This T cell receptor beta chain was sequenced during a study of human T cells and chemical hapten exposure (dated by TCRdb to about 2021). Context from the whole study: For sensitization, 2% DPC in acetone was applied to a roughly 2 cm by roughly 2 cm area of upper inner arm skin. Alopecia areata with under or over 50% scalp involvement, alopecia totalis and alopecia universalis were represented in the patient cohort, which was mostly female. Patch tests used Finn chambers with 0.01% DPC on the upper back, scored after 6 days by International Contact Dermatitis Research Group standards. The libraries were sequenced as a pool, and the TCR yield per sample differed mostly because of small variations in library volumes within the pool. Patient blood was sampled pre-sensitization (week 0) and at 2, 6 and about 24 weeks after DPC sensitization. In alopecia patients, the study followed how the peripheral blood TCR repertoire changed in vivo over primary and secondary sensitization to diphenylcyclopropenone (DPC), a hapten. Weekly therapeutic DPC doses were additionally applied to the scalp of patients throughout the roughly 23-week study period. About 28 alopecia patients gave blood for TCR sequencing at one to four time points (pre-sensitization, 2, 6 and 24 weeks). On the study overall, not on this receptor specifically: After repeated subsampling, the strength of the expansion versus patch-test correlation and the threshold at which it became significant changed. DPC sensitization did not change the number of TCRs with a frequency above 1 in 1000, and there was no evidence of changes in global repertoire structure. Compared with pre-sensitization or healthy control sets, expanded TCRs formed significantly more large CDR3 similarity clusters, which is consistent with antigen-driven responses. Because every patient had alopecia, a presumed autoimmune disease, the patients' immune response might differ from that of healthy individuals. The number of PT1 expanded TCRs positively correlated with patch test score, significant at thresholds 8, 16 and 32 but not 4.

This specimen's time point label, interpreted: patch test 1, 2 weeks after DPC sensitization. Explained via the paper, the treatment or condition label denotes: therapeutic diphenylcyclopropenone sensitization with weekly scalp DPC. At each patch-test visit, blood was drawn before the patch test was applied. Patients were considered eligible if aged 18 to 70, diagnosed with alopecia and deemed suitable for DPC therapy, and patients were excluded if pregnant. Total RNA was isolated from unfractionated whole blood collected in Tempus Blood RNA tubes. The sample holds a few counts of this clonotype. This receptor's antigen is unknown. Base qualities are not provided; no much larger clone lies one nucleotide away. V is cut by 0 bases and J by 3 bases, and the space between the germline ends is 12 bases. CDR1 and CDR2, per the germline V gene, are SGHRS and YFSETQ. Spanning cysteine to phenylalanine, the CDR3 consists of 15 amino acids. Only the CDR3 region is kept as DNA, spanning 45 bases read in frame from base 1.

Receptor amplification or capture employed RACE. Sequencing used a NextSeq 500. During library preparation, unique molecular identifiers were attached to individual cDNA molecules so that TCRs could be counted in a quantitative, reproducible way. Each blood RNA sample was used to sequence both TCR alpha and TCR beta chains. As for the original processing: Samples had a median of about 90,000 TCRs, with a range from about 23,224 to 750,000. The Decombinator software suite was used to annotate the V, J and CDR3 of the TCR reads. To make PS versus PT1 abundance plots, every sample was subsampled to the same number of TCRs (28,000). TCRs were defined as expanded if absent before sensitization and observed at least eight times at the 2-week time point. The public reads were quality trimmed at Q25 with fastp and then assembled into clones with MiXCR by TCRdb, keeping productive beta chains. Each entry is one CDR3 protein sequence, shown with its most common DNA and genes. The V and J calls reflect TCRdb's pipeline rather than the authors' work. The sample yields some 70,000 distinct CDR3 sequences; about 31% were counted once. The biggest ten clones account for about 10% of the sample.

This sequence uses TRBV5-1 and TRBJ1-1; the D gene is perhaps TRBD1, from 6 matching bases. The source of this sequence is a man aged 35-49 years with alopecia areata. Some clones in this sample may be carry-over from other donors' samples. The material was whole blood, obtained in connection with sensitization to the hapten diphenylcyclopropenone (DPC). CDR3 reads: CASSLVERTDTEAFF. At the DNA level, the sequence is TGCGCCAGCAGCTTGGTGGAGAGGACAGACACTGAAGCTTTCTTT.